Listed below are T cell receptor beta chains from one sample, sequenced in a study of blood T cell repertoires in COVID-19. Assay used: immunoSEQ multiplex PCR; TCRdb lists only in-frame clones, some missing. The sample comprises fewer than 300,000 clones, 75% to 85% of which are singletons, and less than 6.5% rests with the top ten. Sequenced: peripheral blood. These receptors came from a man in his fifties with active or convalescent COVID-19. Each CDR3 is given with its conserved first and last residue. D genes are given only for firm matches. The size entry is marked missing in some rows and otherwise reads once, few, many or a size class.

cdr3_nt	cdr3_aa	clone_size	v_call	d_call	j_call
TGTGCCAGCAGTTCCAGGCGTGTTCGGCAGTACTTC	CASSSRRVRQYF	.	TRBV12-3/TRBV12-4	.	TRBJ2-7
TGTGCCATCAGTGAAGGGGGACAGGGGATACACACTGAAGCTTTCTTT	CAISEGGQGIHTEAFF	.	TRBV10-3	TRBD1	TRBJ1-1
TGTGCCAGCAGCCCGACAGGGGGCACTGGGGCCAACGTCCTGACTTTC	CASSPTGGTGANVLTF	once	TRBV5-6	TRBD1	TRBJ2-6
TGTGCCAGCAGTTACATGACAGGGAGTCAGCCCCAGCATTTT	CASSYMTGSQPQHF	.	TRBV6-2/TRBV6-3	TRBD1	TRBJ1-5
TGTGCCAGCAGTTACAGGGAAAATCAGCCCCAGCATTTT	CASSYRENQPQHF	.	TRBV27	.	TRBJ1-5
TGTGCCAGCAGTTTAGGGGGACAGGGGGCGTCGCCCCTCCACTTT	CASSLGGQGASPLHF	.	TRBV27	TRBD1	TRBJ1-6
TGTGCCAGCAGCCAAGAGCTCCGGGGTGGCGAGCAGTACTTC	CASSQELRGGEQYF	.	TRBV4-2	.	TRBJ2-7
TGCGCCAGCCGAGGACAGGAAGGAACTGAAGCTTTCTTT	CASRGQEGTEAFF	few	TRBV5-1	TRBD1	TRBJ1-1
TGTGCCAGCAGCTCTCGGGCGGAGGACTTGAGGGAGCAGTACTTC	CASSSRAEDLREQYF	.	TRBV7-6	.	TRBJ2-7
TGTGCCAGCAGTCCCCCAGGGGGGAGCACTGAAGCTTTCTTT	CASSPPGGSTEAFF	.	TRBV2	TRBD1	TRBJ1-1
TGCGCCAGCAGCCCCCAGAATAGCGATGAGCAGTTCTTC	CASSPQNSDEQFF	.	TRBV5-1	.	TRBJ2-1
TGTGCCAGCAGCCCCTTCGGGAGGGCCTACAATGAGCAGTTCTTC	CASSPFGRAYNEQFF	.	TRBV9	TRBD2	TRBJ2-1
TGTGCCAGCAGCCTGATTGGGACAGCTAACTATGGCTACACCTTC	CASSLIGTANYGYTF	.	TRBV11-3	TRBD1	TRBJ1-2
TGTGCCAGCAGCCAGACAGGGGCAGGGACTATAGGGAGCACAGATACGCAGTATTTT	CASSQTGAGTIGSTDTQYF	few	TRBV7-3	.	TRBJ2-3
TGTGCCAGCAGCTTAGCCATGAACACTGAAGCTTTCTTT	CASSLAMNTEAFF	.	TRBV7-9	.	TRBJ1-1
TGTGCCAGCAGTTCCCGCGGCCAGCCCCAGCATTTT	CASSSRGQPQHF	.	TRBV12-3/TRBV12-4	.	TRBJ1-5
TGTGCCAGCAGTGAAAACGCCAGGTCACAGTACTTC	CASSENARSQYF	.	TRBV2	.	TRBJ2-7
TGTGCCAGCAGTTTCGGGAGGGATAGAGAGCAGTTCTTC	CASSFGRDREQFF	.	TRBV28	TRBD2	TRBJ2-1
TGTGCCAGCAGCCCTGGGACAGGGTATAGCAATCAGCCCCAGCATTTT	CASSPGTGYSNQPQHF	few	TRBV28	TRBD1	TRBJ1-5
TGTGCCAGCAGTTCCATAGCCTACGAGCAGTACTTC	CASSSIAYEQYF	once	TRBV6-6	.	TRBJ2-7
TGTGCCAGCAGCTTTCAGCCAGGGACTGAAGCTTTCTTT	CASSFQPGTEAFF	.	TRBV7-3	.	TRBJ1-1
TGTGCCAGCAGCTGGATTTCAGGGCGAAACACTGAAGCTTTCTTT	CASSWISGRNTEAFF	.	TRBV7-9	.	TRBJ1-1
TGTGCCAGCAGCTTAAAAGGACAAGTTACGGCTTTCTTT	CASSLKGQVTAFF	.	TRBV7-9	.	TRBJ1-1
TGCACCAGCAGCCAAGCCCGTCGGCTAGAAAGTGAAAAACTGTTTTTT	CTSSQARRLESEKLFF	.	TRBV1	.	TRBJ1-4
TGTGCCAGCTCGGGACAGACGAACACTGAAGCTTTCTTT	CASSGQTNTEAFF	few	TRBV18	TRBD1	TRBJ1-1
TGCGCCAGCAGCTTGGGCGGGACAGGGTACGATGAGCAGTTCTTC	CASSLGGTGYDEQFF	.	TRBV5-1	TRBD1	TRBJ2-1
TGTGCCTCTTCGGGATGGGGAAGCTCCTACAATGAGCAGTTCTTC	CASSGWGSSYNEQFF	once	TRBV19	.	TRBJ2-1
TGTGCCAGCAGTAACACGTTTAGCGGCAGTGGCTACACCTTC	CASSNTFSGSGYTF	.	TRBV28	.	TRBJ1-2
TGTGCCAGCAGCCCTAGCGGGAGAGGGATCGGGGAGCTGTTTTTT	CASSPSGRGIGELFF	.	TRBV13	TRBD2	TRBJ2-2
TGTGCCAGTAGTTTTGGGGGCACTAATCAGCCCCAGCATTTT	CASSFGGTNQPQHF	once	TRBV19	.	TRBJ1-5
TGTGCCAGCACCGGGACAGGGGGCAACTATGGCTACACCTTC	CASTGTGGNYGYTF	once	TRBV7-8	TRBD1	TRBJ1-2
TGTGCCAGCAGCTTGGGGACTAGCAGAGATACGCAGTATTTT	CASSLGTSRDTQYF	.	TRBV7-3	TRBD2	TRBJ2-3
TGTGCCAGCAGCACTAAACTAGACATTCAAGAGACCCAGTACTTC	CASSTKLDIQETQYF	.	TRBV28	.	TRBJ2-5
TGTGCCAGTAGTTTTCTGGACAGGTCGAACGGGGGCTACACCTTC	CASSFLDRSNGGYTF	.	TRBV19	TRBD1	TRBJ1-2
TGTGCCAGCTCACCCGGGACAGGGAGGGTTCAGCCCCAGCATTTT	CASSPGTGRVQPQHF	few	TRBV18	TRBD1	TRBJ1-5
TGTGCCAGCAGCCCCTCGGCACAGGGGGCGCGGGAGCAGTACTTC	CASSPSAQGAREQYF	.	TRBV3-1/TRBV3-2	TRBD1	TRBJ2-7
TGTGCCAGCAGCTCCCCCAACAGAAACAATTCACCCCTCCACTTT	CASSSPNRNNSPLHF	.	TRBV7-9	.	TRBJ1-6
TGTGCCAGCAGTTATGAGGCCTACAGCGGCCAGTACTTC	CASSYEAYSGQYF	.	TRBV6-5	.	TRBJ2-5
TGCAGTGCTAGTCTCGCGGGAAGGAACAATGAGCAGTTCTTC	CSASLAGRNNEQFF	.	TRBV20-1	.	TRBJ2-1
TGCAGCGCGGCCGGGCCCGACGGGACTTTTAACTATGGCTACACCTTC	CSAAGPDGTFNYGYTF	.	TRBV29-1	.	TRBJ1-2
TGTGCCAGCAGTTCGACGGGAAACTACGAGCAGTACTTC	CASSSTGNYEQYF	.	TRBV12-3/TRBV12-4	.	TRBJ2-7